This T cell receptor beta chain was observed in a study of OX40 agonist ivuxolimab in advanced cancers. Across the study: Patients received ivuxolimab, an intravenous treatment, every 2 weeks at 0.01 to 10 mg/kg. Prior anti-PD-1, anti-PD-L1 or anti-CTLA-4 therapy did not bar entry, and around 39% had some.

From germline, CDR1 is SGHTA and CDR2 FQGNSA. Trimming removed 4 bases from V and 5 bases from J; junction bases left unmatched: 7. The CDR3 has 16 amino acids. The table came from immunoSEQ multiplex PCR; TCRdb's copy has only in-frame clones and leaves some out. The table has 50,000 to 60,000 clones, about nine tenths seen once; the top ten hold about 1%. Turning to this clone: Its target is not known.

Whole-study findings and limits: There were, on average, more expanded clones in CD8+ T cells than in CD4+. Partial responders treated at 0.1-3.0 mg/kg exhibited clonal expansion among the lowest measured.

The V call is TRBV7-2, the J call TRBJ2-3, with 12 bases lining up with TRBD2. The receptor's source is an adult with an advanced solid tumor such as melanoma, head and neck, liver or kidney cancer. The material was CD4+ or CD8+ T cells sorted from blood, obtained in a trial of the OX40 agonist ivuxolimab. The CDR3, as DNA: TGTGCCAGCAGCTCGTCTAGCGGGAGGGCTGGAGATACGCAGTATTTT. Its translation is CASSSSSGRAGDTQYF.